The clone carrying this TCR beta chain is deemed medium-sized. Its antigen remains unknown. The data are from a study of OX40 agonist ivuxolimab in advanced cancers. Regarding the study as a whole: Expanded clones were, on average, more numerous in CD8+ T cells than in CD4+.

The data were produced by immunoSEQ multiplex PCR, yet TCRdb's version contains in-frame clones alone and is incomplete. The sample holds about 15,000 clones, around two thirds seen once. Germline V lookup: CDR1 GTSNPN, CDR2 SVGIG (reference sequence). V lost 8 bases and J 6 bases, leaving 16 bases between the germline ends. The CDR3 is made up of 12 amino acids. The TCR comes from an adult with an advanced solid tumor such as melanoma, head and neck, liver or kidney cancer. The V and J genes are TRBV30 and TRBJ1-1; D remains unclear. The specimen comprised CD4+ or CD8+ T cells sorted from blood, sampled in a trial of the OX40 agonist ivuxolimab. Written as DNA, the CDR3 is TGTGCCCATGTGAGGGATAGCGCTGAAGCTTTCTTT. It translates to CAHVRDSAEAFF.